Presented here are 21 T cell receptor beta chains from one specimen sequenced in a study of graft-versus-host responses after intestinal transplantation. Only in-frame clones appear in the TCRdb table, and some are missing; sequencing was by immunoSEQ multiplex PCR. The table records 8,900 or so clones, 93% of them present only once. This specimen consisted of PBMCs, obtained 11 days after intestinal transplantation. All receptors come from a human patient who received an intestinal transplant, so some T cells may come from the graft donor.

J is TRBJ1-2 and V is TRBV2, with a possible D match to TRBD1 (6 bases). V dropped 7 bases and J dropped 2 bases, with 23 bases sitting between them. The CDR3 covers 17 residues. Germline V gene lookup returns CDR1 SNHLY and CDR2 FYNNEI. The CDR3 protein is CASTPPQGLRLNYGYTF. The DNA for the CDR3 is TGTGCCAGCACCCCTCCCCAGGGGCTAAGGCTCAACTATGGCTACACCTTC.

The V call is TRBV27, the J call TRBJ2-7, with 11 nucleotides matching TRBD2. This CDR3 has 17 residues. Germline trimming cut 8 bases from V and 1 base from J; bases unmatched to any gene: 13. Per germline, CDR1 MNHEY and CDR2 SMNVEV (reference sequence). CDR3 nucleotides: TGTGCCAGCCGTGAATTTTTCGGGACTAGCGGATCCTACGAGCAGTACTTC. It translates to CASREFFGTSGSYEQYF.

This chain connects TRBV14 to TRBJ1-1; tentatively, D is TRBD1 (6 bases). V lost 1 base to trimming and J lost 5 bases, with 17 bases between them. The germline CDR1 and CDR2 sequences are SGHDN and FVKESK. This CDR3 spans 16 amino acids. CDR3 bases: TGTGCCAGCAGCCAAGCTTTGAGGGACCAGGGGACTGAAGCTTTCTTT. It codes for CASSQALRDQGTEAFF.

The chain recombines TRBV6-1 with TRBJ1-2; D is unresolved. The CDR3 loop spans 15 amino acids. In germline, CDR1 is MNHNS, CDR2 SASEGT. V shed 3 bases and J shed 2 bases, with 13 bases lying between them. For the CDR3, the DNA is TGTGCCAGCAGTGAGGGGAGACGGCTCAACTATGGCTACACCTTC. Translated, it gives CASSEGRRLNYGYTF.

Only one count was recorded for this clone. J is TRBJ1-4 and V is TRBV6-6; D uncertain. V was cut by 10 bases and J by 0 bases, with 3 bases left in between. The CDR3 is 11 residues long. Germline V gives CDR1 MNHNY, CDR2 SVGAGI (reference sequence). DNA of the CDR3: TGTGCCACCTCAACTAATGAAAAACTGTTTTTT. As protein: CATSTNEKLFF.

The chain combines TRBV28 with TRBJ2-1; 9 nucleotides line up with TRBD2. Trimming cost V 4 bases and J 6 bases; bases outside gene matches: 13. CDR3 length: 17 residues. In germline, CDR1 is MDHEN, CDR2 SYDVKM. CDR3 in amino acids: CASSSLLRTSAGNEQFF. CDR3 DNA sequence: TGTGCCAGCAGTTCGCTCCTTAGGACTAGCGCTGGCAATGAGCAGTTCTTC.

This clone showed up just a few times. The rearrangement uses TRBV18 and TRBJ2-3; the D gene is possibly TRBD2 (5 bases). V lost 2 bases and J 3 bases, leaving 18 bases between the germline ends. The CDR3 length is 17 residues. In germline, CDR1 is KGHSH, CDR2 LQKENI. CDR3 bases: TGTGCCAGCTCACCAGAGTCGGGAATAGGATGGACAGATACGCAGTATTTT. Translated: CASSPESGIGWTDTQYF.

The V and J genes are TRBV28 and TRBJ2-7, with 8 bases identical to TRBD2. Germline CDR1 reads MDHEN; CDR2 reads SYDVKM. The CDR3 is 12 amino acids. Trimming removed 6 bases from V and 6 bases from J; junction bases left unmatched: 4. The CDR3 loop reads CASSPGTSEQYF. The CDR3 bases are TGTGCCAGCAGCCCAGGGACTAGCGAGCAGTACTTC. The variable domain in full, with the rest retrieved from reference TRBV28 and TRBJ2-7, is DVKVTQSSRYLVKRTGEKVFLECVQDMDHENMFWYRQDPGLGLRLIYFSYDVKMKEKGDIPEGYSVSREKKERFSLILESASTNQTSMYLCASSPGTSEQYFGPGTRLTVT.

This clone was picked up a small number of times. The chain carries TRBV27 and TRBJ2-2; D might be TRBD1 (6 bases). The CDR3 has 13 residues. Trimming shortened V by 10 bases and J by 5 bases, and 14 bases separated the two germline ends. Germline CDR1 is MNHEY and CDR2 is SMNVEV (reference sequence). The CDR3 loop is CATTRTETGELFF. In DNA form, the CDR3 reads TGTGCCACCACTAGGACAGAAACCGGGGAGCTGTTTTTT.

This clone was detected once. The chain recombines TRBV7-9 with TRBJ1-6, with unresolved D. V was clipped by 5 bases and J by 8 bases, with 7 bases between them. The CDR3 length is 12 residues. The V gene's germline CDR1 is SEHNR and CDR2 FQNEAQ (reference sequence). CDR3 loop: CASSRTDSPLHF. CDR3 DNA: TGTGCCAGCAGCCGAACGGATTCACCCCTCCACTTT.

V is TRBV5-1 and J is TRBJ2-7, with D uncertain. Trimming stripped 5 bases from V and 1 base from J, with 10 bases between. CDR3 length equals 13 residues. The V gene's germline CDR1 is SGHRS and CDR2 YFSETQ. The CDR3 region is CASRRDTSYEQYF. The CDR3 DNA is TGCGCCAGCAGGCGTGACACGTCCTACGAGCAGTACTTC. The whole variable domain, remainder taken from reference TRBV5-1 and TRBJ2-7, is KAGVTQTPRYLIKTRGQQVTLSCSPISGHRSVSWYQQTPGQGLQFLFEYFSETQRNKGNFPGRFSGRQFSNSRSEMNVSTLELGDSALYLCASRRDTSYEQYFGPGTRLTVT.

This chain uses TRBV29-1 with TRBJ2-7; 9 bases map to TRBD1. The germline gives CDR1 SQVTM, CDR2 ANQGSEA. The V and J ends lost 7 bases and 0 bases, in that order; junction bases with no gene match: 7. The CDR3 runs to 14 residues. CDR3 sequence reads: CSGDRDRDSYEQYF. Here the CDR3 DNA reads TGCAGCGGAGACCGGGACAGGGACTCCTACGAGCAGTACTTC.

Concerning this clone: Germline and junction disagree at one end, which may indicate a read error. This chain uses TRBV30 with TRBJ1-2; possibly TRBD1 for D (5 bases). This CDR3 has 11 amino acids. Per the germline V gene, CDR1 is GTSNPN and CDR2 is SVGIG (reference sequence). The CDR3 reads CALLQGSTRSF. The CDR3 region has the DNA TGTGCCTTGCTTCAGGGTTCCACTCGCTCCTTC.

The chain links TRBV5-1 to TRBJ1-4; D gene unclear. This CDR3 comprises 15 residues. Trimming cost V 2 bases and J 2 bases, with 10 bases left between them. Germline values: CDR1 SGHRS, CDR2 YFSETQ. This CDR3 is CASSLSSSTNEKLFF. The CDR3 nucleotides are TGCGCCAGCAGCTTAAGTAGCAGCACTAATGAAAAACTGTTTTTT.

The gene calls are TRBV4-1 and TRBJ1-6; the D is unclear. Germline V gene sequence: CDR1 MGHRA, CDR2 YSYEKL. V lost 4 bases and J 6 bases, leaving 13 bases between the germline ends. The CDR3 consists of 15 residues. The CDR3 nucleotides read TGCGCCAGCAGCCGGGTGGGCAGCCCTAATTCACCCCTCCACTTT. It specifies CASSRVGSPNSPLHF.

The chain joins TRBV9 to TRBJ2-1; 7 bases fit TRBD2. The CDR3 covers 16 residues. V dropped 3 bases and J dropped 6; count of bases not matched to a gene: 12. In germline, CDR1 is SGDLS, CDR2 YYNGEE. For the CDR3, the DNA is TGTGCCAGCAGCGACCGGACTAGTTCTGTCCGCAATGAGCAGTTCTTC. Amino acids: CASSDRTSSVRNEQFF.

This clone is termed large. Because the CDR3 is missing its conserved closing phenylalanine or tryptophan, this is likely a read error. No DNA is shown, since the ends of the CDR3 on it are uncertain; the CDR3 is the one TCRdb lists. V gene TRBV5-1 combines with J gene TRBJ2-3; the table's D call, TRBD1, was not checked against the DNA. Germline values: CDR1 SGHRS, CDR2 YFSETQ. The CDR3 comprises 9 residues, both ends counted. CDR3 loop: CASSLERQL.

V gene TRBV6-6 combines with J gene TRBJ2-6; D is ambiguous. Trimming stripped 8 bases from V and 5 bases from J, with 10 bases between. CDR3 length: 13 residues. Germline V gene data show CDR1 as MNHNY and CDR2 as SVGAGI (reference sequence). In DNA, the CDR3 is TGTGCCAGCGAACAAAGTCGGGCCAACGTCCTGACTTTC. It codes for CASEQSRANVLTF.

CDR3 loop: CASSDTGGTDTQYF. The CDR3 nucleotides are TGTGCCAGCAGTGACACAGGGGGCACAGATACGCAGTATTTT. The chain recombines TRBV6-4 with TRBJ2-3, with TRBD1 matching over 7 bases. The CDR3 sequence is 14 residues long. Germline loops: CDR1 MRHNA, CDR2 SNTAGT. V was clipped by 2 bases and J by 1 base; unmatched bases: 0.

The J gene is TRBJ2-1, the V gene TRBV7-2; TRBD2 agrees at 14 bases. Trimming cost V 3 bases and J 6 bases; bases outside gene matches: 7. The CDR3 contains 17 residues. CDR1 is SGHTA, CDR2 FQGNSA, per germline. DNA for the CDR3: TGTGCCAGCAGCTTCAGACTAGCGGGAGGGGGACTCAATGAGCAGTTCTTC. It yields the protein CASSFRLAGGGLNEQFF.

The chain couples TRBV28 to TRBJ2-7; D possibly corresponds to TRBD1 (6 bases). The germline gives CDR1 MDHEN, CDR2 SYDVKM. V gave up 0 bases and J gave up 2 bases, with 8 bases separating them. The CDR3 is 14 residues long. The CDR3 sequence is CASSLWDSTYEQYV. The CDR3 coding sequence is TGTGCCAGCAGTTTATGGGACAGCACCTACGAGCAGTACGTC.